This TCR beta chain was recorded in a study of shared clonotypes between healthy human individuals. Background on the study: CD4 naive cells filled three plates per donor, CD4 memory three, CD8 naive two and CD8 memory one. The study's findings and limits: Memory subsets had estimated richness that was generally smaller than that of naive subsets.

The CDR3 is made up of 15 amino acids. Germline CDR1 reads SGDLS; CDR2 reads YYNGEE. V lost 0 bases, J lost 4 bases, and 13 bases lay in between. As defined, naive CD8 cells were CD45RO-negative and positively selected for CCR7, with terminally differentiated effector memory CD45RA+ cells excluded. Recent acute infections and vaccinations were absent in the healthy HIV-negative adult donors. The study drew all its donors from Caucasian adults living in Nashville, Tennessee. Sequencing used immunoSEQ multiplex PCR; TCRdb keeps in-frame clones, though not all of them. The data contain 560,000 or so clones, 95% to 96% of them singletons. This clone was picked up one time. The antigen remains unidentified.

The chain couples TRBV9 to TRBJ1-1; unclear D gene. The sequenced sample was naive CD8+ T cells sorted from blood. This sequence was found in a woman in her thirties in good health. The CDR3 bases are TGTGCCAGCAGCGTAGCTGAGACCCCGGCCACTGAAGCTTTCTTT. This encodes CASSVAETPATEAFF.